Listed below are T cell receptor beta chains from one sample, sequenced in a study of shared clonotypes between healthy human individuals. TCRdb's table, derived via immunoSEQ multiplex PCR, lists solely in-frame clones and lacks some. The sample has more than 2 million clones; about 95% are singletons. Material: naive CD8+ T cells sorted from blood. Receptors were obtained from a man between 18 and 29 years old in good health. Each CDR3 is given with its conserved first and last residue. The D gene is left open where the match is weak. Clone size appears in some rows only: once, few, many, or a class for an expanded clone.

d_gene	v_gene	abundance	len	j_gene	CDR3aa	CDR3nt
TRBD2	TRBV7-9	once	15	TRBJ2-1	CASSLDGSGSHEQFF	TGTGCCAGCAGCTTAGATGGTAGCGGGTCCCATGAGCAGTTCTTC
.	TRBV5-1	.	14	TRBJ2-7	CASSLEIRESEQYF	TGCGCCAGCAGCTTGGAAATACGGGAGTCCGAGCAGTACTTC
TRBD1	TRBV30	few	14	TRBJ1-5	CAWSVQGAGQPQHF	TGTGCCTGGAGTGTACAGGGGGCGGGTCAGCCCCAGCATTTT
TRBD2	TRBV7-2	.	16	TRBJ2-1	CASSSPSGSSHNEQFF	TGTGCCAGCAGCTCCCCTAGCGGGAGTTCCCACAATGAGCAGTTCTTC
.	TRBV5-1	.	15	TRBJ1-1	CASSGGWDLNTEAFF	TGCGCCAGCAGCGGTGGATGGGATCTGAACACTGAAGCTTTCTTT
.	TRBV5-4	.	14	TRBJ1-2	CASSLGTPIYGYTF	TGTGCCAGCAGCTTGGGTACGCCTATATATGGCTACACCTTC
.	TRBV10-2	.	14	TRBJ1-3	CASSESRGANTIYF	TGCGCCAGCAGTGAGTCCCGGGGGGCAAACACCATATATTTT
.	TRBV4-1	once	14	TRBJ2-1	CASSQGTAPSEQFF	TGCGCCAGCAGCCAAGGCACAGCCCCCAGTGAGCAGTTCTTC
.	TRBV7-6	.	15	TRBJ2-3	CASSPTVTGTDTQYF	TGTGCCAGCAGCCCAACTGTTACCGGCACAGATACGCAGTATTTT
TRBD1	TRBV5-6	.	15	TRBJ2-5	CASSPGRQGRETQYF	TGTGCCAGCAGCCCGGGTCGACAGGGGAGGGAGACCCAGTACTTC
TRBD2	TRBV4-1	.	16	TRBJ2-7	CASSQVPGLADYEQYF	TGCGCCAGCAGCCAAGTCCCGGGACTAGCCGACTACGAGCAGTACTTC
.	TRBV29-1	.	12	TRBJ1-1	CSVATGHTEAFF	TGCAGCGTGGCGACAGGACACACTGAAGCTTTCTTT
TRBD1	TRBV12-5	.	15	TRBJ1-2	CASGPGTGPNYGYTF	TGTGCTAGTGGCCCCGGGACAGGTCCTAACTATGGCTACACCTTC
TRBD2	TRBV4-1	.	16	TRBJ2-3	CASSQDGTSGTDTQYF	TGCGCCAGCAGCCAAGATGGGACTAGCGGCACAGATACGCAGTATTTT
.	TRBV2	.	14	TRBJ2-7	CASRTGTETYEQYF	TGTGCCAGCAGGACCGGGACGGAGACCTACGAGCAGTACTTC
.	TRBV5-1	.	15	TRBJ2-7	CASSLVRRGVYEQYF	TGCGCCAGCAGCTTGGTGCGGAGGGGGGTGTACGAGCAGTACTTC
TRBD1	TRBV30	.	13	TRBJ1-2	CAWSETGGHGYTF	TGTGCCTGGAGTGAGACAGGGGGCCATGGCTACACCTTC
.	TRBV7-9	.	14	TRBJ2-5	CASSSYGGQETQYF	TGTGCCAGCAGCTCCTACGGCGGGCAAGAGACCCAGTACTTC
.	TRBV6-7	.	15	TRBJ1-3	CASSSTDISGNTIYF	TGTGCCAGCAGTTCGACTGATATCTCTGGAAACACCATATATTTT
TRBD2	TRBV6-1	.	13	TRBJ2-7	CASRRLADYEQYF	TGTGCCAGCAGAAGACTAGCGGACTACGAGCAGTACTTC
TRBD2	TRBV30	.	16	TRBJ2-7	CAWSVPTSVPGYEQYF	TGTGCCTGGAGTGTACCCACTAGCGTTCCAGGGTACGAGCAGTACTTC
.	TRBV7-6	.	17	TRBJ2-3	CASSSPVEGGATDTQYF	TGTGCCAGCAGCTCCCCGGTCGAGGGGGGGGCTACAGATACGCAGTATTTT
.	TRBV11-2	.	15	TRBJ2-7	CASSPSSGQLTEQYF	TGTGCCAGCAGCCCGTCCTCTGGACAGTTGACCGAGCAGTACTTC
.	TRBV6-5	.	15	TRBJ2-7	CASSYSPGAPYEQYF	TGTGCCAGCAGTTACTCCCCGGGGGCCCCCTACGAGCAGTACTTC
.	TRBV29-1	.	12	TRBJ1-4	CSGGALGEKLFF	TGCAGCGGGGGGGCGCTCGGTGAAAAACTGTTTTTT